This entry lists 29 T cell receptor beta chains sequenced from one sample in a study of type 1 regulatory T cells. For these TCRs, the target antigens are not known. TCRdb itself ran the reads through MiXCR, one entry per CDR3 protein. This table holds roughly 40,000 distinct CDR3 sequences, 9% to 15% found once. Sequencing input: cultured non-Tr1 T cells, either the whole culture or a sorted T cell fraction (not recorded which). The receptors were sampled from a human donor in good health.

This clonotype has just a few counts. The chain uses TRBV5-1 and TRBJ2-1; D is possibly TRBD1 (6 bases). The CDR3 runs to 17 residues. Per germline, CDR1 SGHRS and CDR2 YFSETQ. V lost 0 bases and J lost 6, with 19 bases in between. Here the CDR3 reads CASSLASAGATGNEQFF. In DNA, the CDR3 is TGCGCCAGCAGCTTGGCCTCGGCAGGGGCGACGGGCAATGAGCAGTTCTTC.

By sample share, this clonotype is medium-sized. The chain recombines TRBV5-1 with TRBJ2-3; 10 nucleotides align to TRBD2. Germline V gives CDR1 SGHRS, CDR2 YFSETQ. This CDR3 spans 15 amino acids. The V segment lost 5 bases and the J segment 5 bases; nucleotides outside the gene matches: 8. CDR3 loop: CASRTAGGPGDTQYF. CDR3 sequence (DNA): TGCGCCAGCAGGACAGCGGGAGGGCCGGGAGATACGCAGTATTTT.

This chain links TRBV20-1 with TRBJ2-1, with no clear D. Germline loops: CDR1 DFQATT, CDR2 SNEGSKA (reference sequence). CDR3 length equals 10 residues. V was pared by 5 bases and J by 3 bases, with 2 bases between. CDR3 loop: CSAFYNEQFF. The CDR3 DNA reads as TGCAGTGCTTTCTACAATGAGCAGTTCTTC.

This clonotype occurred a few times. V is TRBV9 and J is TRBJ2-5, with TRBD2 matching over 8 bases. The ends lost 4 bases at V and 4 bases at J; junction bases unmatched: 6. The CDR3 contains 14 residues. Germline lookup yields CDR1 SGDLS and CDR2 YYNGEE. The CDR3 nucleotides read TGTGCCAGCAGCTCGTGGGCGGGAGGAGAGACCCAGTACTTC. Amino acids: CASSSWAGGETQYF. The complete variable domain, with remaining parts taken from reference TRBV9 and TRBJ2-5, reads DSGVTQTPKHLITATGQRVTLRCSPRSGDLSVYWYQQSLDQGLQFLIQYYNGEERAKGNILERFSAQQFPDLHSELNLSSLELGDSALYFCASSSWAGGETQYFGPGTRLLVL.

This clonotype was detected only a few times. The V gene is TRBV5-1, the J gene TRBJ1-2, with D unresolved. Germline lookup yields CDR1 SGHRS and CDR2 YFSETQ. The CDR3 extends over 17 amino acids. Trimming pared 0 bases from V and 5 bases from J, leaving 20 bases between. The DNA for the CDR3 is TGCGCCAGCAGCTTGGGCTTGTCTGAAATCTTATTTTATGGCTACACCTTC. Translation: CASSLGLSEILFYGYTF.

The chain couples TRBV5-1 to TRBJ1-1; TRBD1 matches at 9 bases. The CDR3 is 15 amino acids. J lost 1 base, V lost 4 bases, and 5 bases had no gene match. The germline V gene has CDR1 SGHRS and CDR2 YFSETQ. The CDR3 DNA reads as TGCGCCAGCAGCCTCCCGGGACAGGGGAACACTGAAGCTTTCTTT. This translates into CASSLPGQGNTEAFF. The full variable domain, completed using reference TRBV5-1 and TRBJ1-1, is KAGVTQTPRYLIKTRGQQVTLSCSPISGHRSVSWYQQTPGQGLQFLFEYFSETQRNKGNFPGRFSGRQFSNSRSEMNVSTLELGDSALYLCASSLPGQGNTEAFFGQGTRLTVV.

This clonotype was detected many times. V is TRBV7-2 and J is TRBJ2-1; 9 bases map to TRBD2. Looked up from germline, CDR1 is SGHTA and CDR2 is FQGNSA. This CDR3 has 15 residues. V lost 4 bases, J lost 10 bases, and 11 bases stayed unmatched. The DNA for the CDR3 is TGTGCCAGCAGCTACCCTTTAGCGGGAGCCAAAGAGCAGTTCTTC. Translating it yields CASSYPLAGAKEQFF. Based on the CDR3 plus reference TRBV7-2 and TRBJ2-1, the full variable domain is GAGVSQSPSNKVTEKGKDVELRCDPISGHTALYWYRQSLGQGLEFLIYFQGNSAPDKSGLPSDRFSAERTGGSVSTLTIQRTQQEDSAVYLCASSYPLAGAKEQFFGPGTRLTVL.

Comment on this clonotype: The junction shows a germline mismatch at one end, possibly a read error. DNA for the CDR3: TGTGCCACCAGCGGTCCGGGACTAGCGGGAGATCCCACCAGGGAGCTGTTTTTT. Protein product: CATSGPGLAGDPTRELFF. The chain employs TRBV15 and TRBJ2-2, with 14 bases fitting TRBD2. Germline V gene data show CDR1 as LNHNV and CDR2 as YYDKDF (reference sequence). This CDR3 contains 18 residues.

This clonotype was observed at least ten times. The chain has TRBV25-1 and TRBJ1-4; TRBD1 aligns across 7 bases. CDR1 and CDR2 (germline): MGHDK, SYGVNS. V shed 5 bases and J 7 bases; nucleotides not matched to a gene: 10. The CDR3 covers 15 residues. This CDR3 reads CASSRYGQGVEKLFF. The CDR3 nucleotides read TGTGCCAGCAGTCGGTATGGGCAGGGGGTTGAAAAACTGTTTTTT.

This clonotype occurred many times. This sequence joins TRBV9 and TRBJ2-7, with D unclear. Germline assignment: CDR1 SGDLS and CDR2 YYNGEE. V was clipped by 4 bases and J by 2 bases, with 13 bases between them. The CDR3 has 14 amino acids. The CDR3 region is CASSKGGEPYEQYF. CDR3 sequence (DNA): TGTGCCAGCAGCAAAGGTGGGGAACCCTACGAGCAGTACTTC.

This clonotype has a count of ten or more. This rearrangement joins TRBV6-1 to TRBJ1-2; the match to TRBD1 covers 9 bases. From germline, CDR1 is MNHNS and CDR2 SASEGT. There are 16 residues in the CDR3. V was pared by 0 bases and J by 7 bases, with 9 bases of the junction left unmatched. CDR3 sequence: CASSEAAGQGLVGYTF. The CDR3 nucleotides read TGTGCCAGCAGTGAAGCGGCGGGACAGGGTCTCGTTGGCTACACCTTC.

Judged by abundance, this clonotype is medium-sized. CDR3 region: CSASHKLGEVRRNEQFF. For the CDR3, the DNA is TGCAGTGCTAGCCATAAACTAGGGGAGGTTAGACGCAATGAGCAGTTCTTC. J is TRBJ2-1 and V is TRBV20-1; possible D gene TRBD2, 6 bases. The CDR3 spans 17 residues. Trimming cost V 3 bases and J 6 bases, with 24 bases left between them. Germline CDR1 is DFQATT and CDR2 is SNEGSKA (reference sequence).

This chain connects TRBV15 to TRBJ2-1, with 9 nucleotides matching TRBD2. This CDR3 is built from 17 residues. V dropped 0 bases and J dropped 8; count of bases not matched to a gene: 11. CDR1 is LNHNV, CDR2 YYDKDF, per germline (reference sequence). The CDR3 region has the DNA TGTGCCACCAGCAGAGAAGGGCTAGCGGGAATTGGCGATGAGCAGTTCTTC. It yields the protein CATSREGLAGIGDEQFF.

In this sample, this clonotype turned up a few times. V usage is TRBV10-3 and J usage is TRBJ1-1; D unresolved. The CDR3 has 13 residues. V shed 4 bases and J shed 1 base, with 7 bases lying between them. Germline V gene data show CDR1 as ENHRY and CDR2 as SYGVKD. The CDR3 spells CAISADGNTEAFF. CDR3 in DNA: TGTGCCATCAGTGCTGATGGGAACACTGAAGCTTTCTTT.

The V call is TRBV30, the J call TRBJ2-5; no clear D. V was shortened by 7 bases and J by 5 bases, with 11 bases between the two germline ends. This CDR3 region has 11 residues. The germline gives CDR1 GTSNPN, CDR2 SVGIG (reference sequence). CDR3 sequence reads: CASRKGETQYF. The CDR3 coding sequence is TGTGCCTCCCGTAAAGGGGAGACCCAGTACTTC.

In this sample, this clonotype turned up many times. V gene TRBV12-3 or TRBV12-4 combines with J gene TRBJ2-3; unclear D gene. CDR3 size: 16 residues. V was trimmed by 6 bases and J by 4 bases, leaving 20 bases between them. The CDR3 is CASRSLVGASADTQYF. As DNA, the CDR3 is TGTGCCAGCAGGTCCCTAGTAGGCGCCAGCGCAGATACGCAGTATTTT.

A single count supports this clonotype. Just one base apart from a much larger clone, this may be a read error. Without the conserved terminal phenylalanine or tryptophan, this CDR3 likely stems from a read error. The CDR3 here is CASSEQGGTEAFL. The CDR3 nucleotides are TGTGCCAGCAGCGAACAGGGCGGGACTGAAGCTTTCCTT. This chain links TRBV7-6 with TRBJ1-1, with a weak D call TRBD1 (6 bases). Germline values: CDR1 SGHVS, CDR2 FNYEAQ. The CDR3 contains 13 residues. V lost 5 bases and J 5 bases, leaving 12 bases between the germline ends.

This clonotype was observed a handful of times. The chain has TRBV4-3 and TRBJ2-1; 9 bases are a match to TRBD1. The V gene's germline CDR1 is LGHNA and CDR2 YSLEER. The CDR3 has 15 residues. V shed 4 bases and J 7 bases; nucleotides not matched to a gene: 8. The CDR3 here is CASSPQGARWNEQFF. CDR3 in DNA: TGCGCCAGCAGCCCACAGGGGGCCAGGTGGAATGAGCAGTTCTTC.

This clonotype showed up just a few times. This rearrangement joins TRBV20-1 to TRBJ2-7; 10 bases agree with TRBD2. V shed 5 bases and J 1 base; nucleotides not matched to a gene: 8. The CDR3 spans 15 residues. Germline loops: CDR1 DFQATT, CDR2 SNEGSKA (reference sequence). The DNA of the CDR3 is TGCAGTGCTTCCCAGCGGGAGGGCCTTTCCTACGAGCAGTACTTC. It encodes CSASQREGLSYEQYF.

There are many counts of this clonotype. In nucleotides, the CDR3 is TGTGCCAGCTCACCCCCGGGACTAGCGGGAGTTGGCGCCAAAAACATTCAGTACTTC. Protein sequence: CASSPPGLAGVGAKNIQYF. V and J are TRBV18 and TRBJ2-4; 14 bases agree with TRBD2. The CDR3 has 19 residues. Trimming removed 3 bases from V and 1 base from J; junction bases left unmatched: 8. Germline assignment: CDR1 KGHSH and CDR2 LQKENI.

This clonotype was observed at least ten times. This chain links TRBV5-1 with TRBJ2-7; 12 positions agree with TRBD1. The germline CDR1 and CDR2 sequences are SGHRS and YFSETQ. V lost 0 bases to trimming and J lost 9 bases; unmatched junction nucleotides: 13. This CDR3 region has 17 residues. The CDR3 reads CASSLASMGQGAQGQYF. The CDR3 DNA follows: TGCGCCAGCAGCTTGGCCTCCATGGGACAGGGGGCGCAGGGGCAGTACTTC.

The chain is built from TRBV20-1 and TRBJ2-3; 7 bases are shared with TRBD2. This CDR3 has 15 residues. Germline CDR1 is DFQATT and CDR2 is SNEGSKA (reference sequence). V shed 0 bases, J shed 3 bases, and the junction held 6 bases outside the gene matches. The CDR3 sequence is CSAREWRGKTDTQYF. Written as DNA, the CDR3 is TGCAGTGCTAGAGAATGGCGGGGGAAGACAGATACGCAGTATTTT.

J is TRBJ2-3 and V is TRBV20-1, with D uncertain. V was shortened by 4 bases and J by 3 bases, with 14 bases between the two germline ends. This CDR3 is built from 14 residues. The germline CDR1 and CDR2 sequences are DFQATT and SNEGSKA (reference sequence). The CDR3 loop is CSANTVGWTDTQYF. Here the CDR3 DNA reads TGCAGTGCTAATACGGTAGGGTGGACAGATACGCAGTATTTT.

The table lists this clonotype with many counts. The CDR3 loop is CASSSLTFSYEQYF. The DNA of the CDR3 is TGTGCCAGCAGCTCGTTGACATTCTCCTACGAGCAGTACTTC. The V gene is TRBV5-5, the J gene TRBJ2-7; no clear D gene. V was cut by 3 bases and J by 0 bases, with 10 bases left in between. Germline values: CDR1 SGHKS, CDR2 YYEKEE (reference sequence). CDR3 length: 14 residues.

The sample holds a few counts of this clonotype. The chain links TRBV30 to TRBJ2-2; D ambiguous. Trimming cost V 2 bases and J 4 bases, with 8 bases left between them. Germline V gene data show CDR1 as GTSNPN and CDR2 as SVGIG (reference sequence). The CDR3 is made up of 13 amino acids. The DNA of the CDR3 is TGTGCCTGGAGTTCACAGTTCACCGGGGAGCTGTTTTTT. Translated, it gives CAWSSQFTGELFF.

The J gene is TRBJ2-7, the V gene TRBV29-1, with 10 bases identical to TRBD2. The junction had 8 bases not matched to a gene; V was cut back by 6 bases and J by 0 bases. Germline V gene sequence: CDR1 SQVTM, CDR2 ANQGSEA. CDR3 length: 15 residues. CDR3 residues: CSVPSGRWPSYEQYF. CDR3 sequence (DNA): TGCAGCGTCCCTAGCGGGAGATGGCCCTCCTACGAGCAGTACTTC.

Details on this clonotype: A read error may be the cause here, since a much bigger clone is one base away. CDR3 DNA: TGTGCCAGCAGTTTAACCGGGGATACTGAAGCTTTCTTT. This translates into CASSLTGDTEAFF. The chain joins TRBV12-3 or TRBV12-4 to TRBJ1-1; no clear D gene. With 2 bases removed from V and 5 bases from J, the gap between germline ends came to 9 bases. This CDR3 spans 13 amino acids.

This clonotype was found many times. This chain connects TRBV20-1 to TRBJ1-3; D gene uncertain. The V and J ends lost 5 bases and 0 bases respectively, with 11 bases between them. The CDR3 extends over 14 amino acids. Looked up from germline, CDR1 is DFQATT and CDR2 is SNEGSKA (reference sequence). In DNA form, the CDR3 reads TGCAGTGCTCTGGACCGAAGCTCTGGAAACACCATATATTTT. Amino acids: CSALDRSSGNTIYF.

The rearrangement joins TRBV9 to TRBJ2-1, with 7 bases identical to TRBD2. This CDR3 spans 16 amino acids. V gave up 0 bases and J gave up 7 bases; unmatched junction bases: 10. In germline, CDR1 is SGDLS, CDR2 YYNGEE. CDR3 sequence (DNA): TGTGCCAGCAGCGTAGGAGGACTAGGAGGTTTAAATGAGCAGTTCTTC. Translating gives CASSVGGLGGLNEQFF. Full variable domain (missing parts from reference TRBV9 and TRBJ2-1): DSGVTQTPKHLITATGQRVTLRCSPRSGDLSVYWYQQSLDQGLQFLIQYYNGEERAKGNILERFSAQQFPDLHSELNLSSLELGDSALYFCASSVGGLGGLNEQFFGPGTRLTVL.